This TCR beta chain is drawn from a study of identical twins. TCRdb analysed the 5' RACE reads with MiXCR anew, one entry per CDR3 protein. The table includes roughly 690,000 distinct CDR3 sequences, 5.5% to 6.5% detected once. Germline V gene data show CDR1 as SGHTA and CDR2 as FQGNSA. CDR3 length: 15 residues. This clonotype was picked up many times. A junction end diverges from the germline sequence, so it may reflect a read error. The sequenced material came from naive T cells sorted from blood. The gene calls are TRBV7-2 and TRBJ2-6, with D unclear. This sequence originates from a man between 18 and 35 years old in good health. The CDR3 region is CASSLGHSGANVLTF. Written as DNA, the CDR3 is TGTGCCAGCAGTTTAGGGCACTCTGGGGCCAACGTCCTGACTTTC.